Shown below are 5 T cell receptor beta chains from a single sample sequenced in a study of spatial heterogeneity in lung cancer. General observations from the study: How many expanded intratumoral alpha and beta TCRs were present tracked the tumor mutation count, which was a count of nonsynonymous mutations.

Their recognized antigens are unknown. Each CDR3 protein gets one entry after TCRdb re-called the 5' RACE reads with MiXCR. This table holds 25,000 to 30,000 distinct CDR3 sequences, 7.1% found once. Time point noted: sample taken at primary tumor resection. Sequenced here: lung tumor tissue, sampled at surgery. These receptors all stem from a male donor with early-stage non-small cell lung cancer.

This clonotype was observed many times. This chain connects TRBV5-1 to TRBJ2-2; tentatively, D is TRBD2 (6 bases). The CDR3 sequence is 15 residues long. The germline V gene has CDR1 SGHRS and CDR2 YFSETQ. V lost 4 bases, J lost 2 bases, and 12 bases lay in between. The CDR3: CASSPGTYNTGELFF. For the CDR3, the DNA is TGCGCCAGCAGCCCCGGGACTTACAACACCGGGGAGCTGTTTTTT.

This clonotype was recorded many times. The chain is built from TRBV20-1 and TRBJ2-6; D possibly uses TRBD1 or TRBD2 (5 bases each). CDR1 and CDR2 from the germline V gene are DFQATT and SNEGSKA (reference sequence). The CDR3 runs 16 residues. Trimming pared 4 bases from V and 1 base from J, leaving 14 bases between. The CDR3 DNA sequence: TGCAGTGCTAAGTCTCTCGGGACGTCTGGGGCCAACGTCCTGACTTTC. Its translation is CSAKSLGTSGANVLTF.

There are many counts of this clonotype. The V and J genes are TRBV25-1 and TRBJ2-7; tentatively, D is TRBD2 (5 bases). The germline CDR1 and CDR2 sequences are MGHDK and SYGVNS. Trimming shortened V by 6 bases and J by 6 bases, and 12 bases separated the two germline ends. This CDR3 has 12 residues. CDR3 loop: CASRGATGEQYF. The CDR3 DNA follows: TGTGCCAGCAGGGGAGCGACGGGCGAGCAGTACTTC.

This clonotype was counted at least ten times. V gene TRBV7-8 combines with J gene TRBJ2-2, with D unresolved. There are 12 residues in the CDR3. Germline CDR1 and CDR2: SGHVS and FQNEAQ. The V end lost 2 bases, the J end lost 4 bases, and 2 bases lay between the germline ends. The CDR3: CASSLTTGELFF. The DNA of the CDR3 is TGTGCCAGCAGCTTAACCACCGGGGAGCTGTTTTTT.

This clonotype occurred many times. The chain uses TRBV28 and TRBJ2-7; 8 bases are a match to TRBD1. V lost 5 bases and J lost 4; bases outside the gene matches: 19. Per the germline V gene, CDR1 is MDHEN and CDR2 is SYDVKM. The CDR3 is 18 amino acids. The CDR3 loop reads CASSNAQTRGRDRYEQYF. CDR3 sequence (DNA): TGTGCCAGCAGTAACGCCCAAACCAGGGGGCGCGACAGGTACGAGCAGTACTTC. Full variable domain (remainder filled in from reference TRBV28 and TRBJ2-7): DVKVTQSSRYLVKRTGEKVFLECVQDMDHENMFWYRQDPGLGLRLIYFSYDVKMKEKGDIPEGYSVSREKKERFSLILESASTNQTSMYLCASSNAQTRGRDRYEQYFGPGTRLTVT.